This TCR beta chain was documented in a study of blood T cell repertoires in COVID-19. Study at large: COVID-19 samples collected from the United States, Italy and Spain covered acute and convalescent phases.

This clone was found once. After removal of 6 bases from V and 3 bases from J, the junction contained 11 bases not matched to a gene. The V gene's germline CDR1 is LNHDA and CDR2 SQIVND (reference sequence). This CDR3 contains 16 residues. The protocol was immunoSEQ multiplex PCR, while the TCRdb copy is restricted to in-frame clones and leaves out a portion. The repertoire includes more than 40,000 clones, around 86% of them detected once, and under 4% sits in the top ten. The genes are TRBV19 and TRBJ1-1; 9 bases are a match to TRBD1. The TCR comes from a woman in her forties or fifties who had recovered from COVID-19. The material sequenced was PBMCs or T cells enriched from blood (not recorded which). DNA of the CDR3: TGTGCCAGTAGCCCCACAGGGGGCTTTACGGACACTGAAGCTTTCTTT. Translation gives CASSPTGGFTDTEAFF.